One and the same sample provided the 17 T cell receptor beta chains below, sequenced in a study of shared clonotypes between healthy human individuals. Selected positively for CCR7 and CD45RO-negative, naive CD8 cells excluded terminally differentiated effector memory CD45RA+ cells. Sequenced by immunoSEQ multiplex PCR; TCRdb stores in-frame clones only, minus some. Among about 600,000 clones listed, 95% to 98% were seen once. Source material: naive CD8+ T cells sorted from blood. These TCRs come from a man aged 25 to 40 in good health.

The chain links TRBV12-5 to TRBJ2-1, with TRBD1 matching over 7 bases. This CDR3 has 19 amino acids. V was pared by 4 bases and J by 0 bases, with 15 bases of the junction left unmatched. Germline V gene sequence: CDR1 LGHNT, CDR2 FRNRAP. For the CDR3, the DNA is TGTGCTAGTGGTTGGCGGAATTACGACAGGGTACCCTCCTACAATGAGCAGTTCTTC. It is translated as CASGWRNYDRVPSYNEQFF.

This clone was picked up one time. V and J are TRBV23-1 and TRBJ2-1; D is possibly TRBD1 (6 bases). TRBV23-1 falls under the ORF class, with uncertain function. V dropped 9 bases and J dropped 4 bases, with 13 bases sitting between them. This CDR3 region has 13 residues. Here the CDR3 DNA reads TGCGCCAGAACTCGGACAGAATACAATGAGCAGTTCTTC. Protein product: CARTRTEYNEQFF.

This rearrangement joins TRBV6-6 to TRBJ1-2; TRBD1 matches 9 bases. CDR1 is MNHNY and CDR2 is SVGAGI in the germline V gene (reference sequence). The CDR3 runs to 15 residues. J was trimmed by 2 bases and V by 10 bases; bases with no gene match: 11. The CDR3 DNA follows: TGTGCCACCGTCTGGGGGGACAGGGAAAACTATGGCTACACCTTC. Translated, it gives CATVWGDRENYGYTF.

The V and J genes are TRBV11-2 and TRBJ1-4, with D possibly TRBD1 on 6 matching bases. The germline V gene encodes CDR1 SGHAT and CDR2 FQNNGV. The CDR3 covers 13 residues. Trimming removed 6 bases from V and 8 bases from J, with 13 bases in between. CDR3 in DNA: TGTGCCAGCAGAAACAGGGTTCGCGAAAAACTGTTTTTT. This sequence encodes CASRNRVREKLFF. Together with reference TRBV11-2 and TRBJ1-4, the CDR3 gives the full variable domain: EAGVAQSPRYKIIEKRQSVAFWCNPISGHATLYWYQQILGQGPKLLIQFQNNGVVDDSQLPKDRFSAERLKGVDSTLKIQPAKLEDSAVYLCASRNRVREKLFFGSGTQLSVL.

The chain couples TRBV27 to TRBJ2-7; D gene uncertain. Germline V gives CDR1 MNHEY, CDR2 SMNVEV (reference sequence). Trimming stripped 5 bases from V and 7 bases from J, with 9 bases between. The CDR3 extends over 11 amino acids. The CDR3, as DNA: TGTGCCAGCAGTCGGAATGGTGAGCAGTACTTC. The encoded protein is CASSRNGEQYF.

The chain combines TRBV13 with TRBJ2-1, with 8 nucleotides matching TRBD2. CDR3 length: 15 residues. Looked up from germline, CDR1 is PRHDT and CDR2 is FYEKMQ (reference sequence). J gave up 8 bases and V 1 base, and 7 bases lay outside the gene matches. DNA of the CDR3: TGTGCCAGCAGCTTAGTGGGACTAGGAGGGTATGAGCAGTTCTTC. This translates into CASSLVGLGGYEQFF.

The count of this clone is one. The chain combines TRBV5-1 with TRBJ2-7, with 8 positions matching TRBD1. The CDR3 sequence is 15 residues long. V was pared by 2 bases and J by 2 bases, with 6 bases of the junction left unmatched. Germline-derived CDR1 and CDR2 are SGHRS and YFSETQ. The CDR3, as DNA: TGCGCCAGCAGCTTTAGCACAGGGGGAACCTACGAGCAGTACTTC. Its protein product is CASSFSTGGTYEQYF.

The V and J genes are TRBV9 and TRBJ1-2; D perhaps matches TRBD1 (6 bases). V shed 0 bases and J shed 4 bases, with 13 bases lying between them. The CDR3 sequence is 15 residues long. Per the germline V gene, CDR1 is SGDLS and CDR2 is YYNGEE. The CDR3 DNA reads as TGTGCCAGCAGCGTAGAGTCGGACAGACTCTATGGCTACACCTTC. It translates to CASSVESDRLYGYTF.

Only one count was recorded for this clone. This specimen includes other DNA sequences encoding the same CDR3. V usage is TRBV27 and J usage is TRBJ2-1, with D unclear. CDR1 is MNHEY and CDR2 is SMNVEV in the germline V gene (reference sequence). The length of the CDR3 is 13 residues. Trimming took 4 bases from V and 0 from J, leaving 4 bases between them. The CDR3 sequence: CASSSSSYNEQFF. CDR3 coding DNA: TGTGCCAGCAGTTCTAGCTCCTACAATGAGCAGTTCTTC.

This chain uses TRBV29-1 with TRBJ2-3; 11 nucleotides align to TRBD2. The CDR3 loop spans 16 amino acids. V shed 2 bases, J shed 6 bases, and the junction held 10 bases outside the gene matches. Germline CDR1 SQVTM, CDR2 ANQGSEA. The CDR3 sequence: CSVEWASGRSWDTQYF. CDR3 in DNA: TGCAGCGTTGAATGGGCTAGCGGGAGGAGCTGGGATACGCAGTATTTT.

The chain couples TRBV10-2 to TRBJ2-3; 9 bases agree with TRBD2. J gave up 4 bases and V 3 bases, and 5 bases lay outside the gene matches. Germline V gene lookup returns CDR1 WSHSY and CDR2 SAAADI. This CDR3 comprises 15 residues. CDR3 loop: CASSDLAGRADTQYF. For the CDR3, the DNA is TGCGCCAGCAGTGATCTAGCGGGAAGGGCAGATACGCAGTATTTT.

This chain links TRBV7-9 with TRBJ2-1; the D is unclear. The germline gives CDR1 SEHNR, CDR2 FQNEAQ (reference sequence). CDR3 length: 13 amino acids. Trimming stripped 5 bases from V and 8 bases from J, with 13 bases between. CDR3 nucleotides: TGTGCCAGCAGCCCCGTTAATTGGGATGAGCAGTTCTTC. It yields the protein CASSPVNWDEQFF.

V usage is TRBV5-6 and J usage is TRBJ2-1; TRBD2 matches at 13 bases. Germline CDR1 SGHDT, CDR2 YYEEEE. This CDR3 has 15 residues. The V gene end was trimmed by 6 bases and the J gene end by 4 bases; junction bases not matched to a gene: 4. CDR3 in DNA: TGTGCCAGCACCCTGGGACTAGCGGGATACAATGAGCAGTTCTTC. Translated: CASTLGLAGYNEQFF.

V gene TRBV4-3 combines with J gene TRBJ2-7; no reliable D call. Per germline, CDR1 LGHNA and CDR2 YSLEER. The CDR3 has 13 amino acids. Deletions cut 0 bases from V and 3 bases from J, with 6 bases between. The chain's CDR3 is CASSQDVNYEQYF. CDR3 coding DNA: TGCGCCAGCAGCCAAGATGTGAACTACGAGCAGTACTTC.

This chain links TRBV4-3 with TRBJ1-3; D is unclear. This CDR3 spans 14 amino acids. The V end was cut by 5 bases, the J end by 4 bases, with 12 bases between. Germline assignment: CDR1 LGHNA and CDR2 YSLEER. The CDR3 loop reads CASSEVGYGNTIYF. As DNA, the CDR3 is TGCGCCAGCAGCGAGGTTGGCTACGGAAACACCATATATTTT.

J is TRBJ2-7 and V is TRBV13; 9 positions match TRBD1. The germline gives CDR1 PRHDT, CDR2 FYEKMQ (reference sequence). This CDR3 contains 14 residues. With 5 bases clipped from V and 5 bases from J, the junction kept 7 bases outside the gene matches. The CDR3 DNA reads TGTGCCAGCAGCCCGGGACAGGGTCCCCACGAGCAGTACTTC. Its translation: CASSPGQGPHEQYF. Complete variable domain (other parts from reference TRBV13 and TRBJ2-7): AAGVIQSPRHLIKEKRETATLKCYPIPRHDTVYWYQQGPGQDPQFLISFYEKMQSDKGSIPDRFSAQQFSDYHSELNMSSLELGDSALYFCASSPGQGPHEQYFGPGTRLTVT.

The chain recombines TRBV18 with TRBJ1-1, with 10 bases matching TRBD1. Trimming took 6 bases from V and 0 from J; bases not matched to a gene: 4. CDR1 is KGHSH, CDR2 LQKENI, per germline. This CDR3 has 15 amino acids. The CDR3 region has the DNA TGTGCCAGCTCCCTGGGACAGGGGCTGAACACTGAAGCTTTCTTT. It translates to CASSLGQGLNTEAFF.